This T cell receptor (beta chain) was sequenced in a study of glioma-infiltrating T cells after dendritic cell vaccination. Study context: Dendritic cell vaccination trial patients had either newly diagnosed or recurrent glioblastoma. Dendritic cell vaccine was injected intradermally three times, biweekly.

The CDR3 contains 17 residues. The V gene's germline CDR1 is SGHTA and CDR2 FQGNSA. After removal of 5 bases from V and 7 bases from J, the junction contained 14 bases not matched to a gene. Input was approximately 2 ug genomic DNA, or all available if less. The PCR used 60 V beta and 13 J beta primers. Repertoires were generated with immunoSEQ multiplex PCR, while TCRdb's copy carries only in-frame clones and drops some. Of more than 60,000 clones in the sample, 75% to 90% were seen once. The rearrangement joins TRBV7-2 to TRBJ2-2, with 9 bases lining up with TRBD1. The receptor comes from a human donor with glioblastoma. Specimen: blood, collected before dendritic cell vaccination. The CDR3 protein is CASSLTGTGHGNGELFF. CDR3 sequence (DNA): TGTGCCAGCAGCCTTACCGGGACAGGGCATGGGAACGGGGAGCTGTTTTTT.